The 16 T cell receptor beta chains below come from one sample, sequenced in a study of blood T cell repertoires in COVID-19. Assay: immunoSEQ multiplex PCR; the TCRdb copy retains only in-frame clones and omits some. The data show 430,000 or so clones, around nine tenths seen once. Sequenced input: PBMCs or T cells enriched from blood (not recorded which). The receptors were sampled from a middle-aged woman who had recovered from COVID-19.

The chain has TRBV5-1 and TRBJ2-7, with 13 positions matching TRBD2. Trimming removed 0 bases from V and 1 base from J; junction bases left unmatched: 4. Germline CDR1 SGHRS, CDR2 YFSETQ. This CDR3 comprises 17 residues. The CDR3 region has the DNA TGCGCCAGCAGCTTGGATAGGACTAGCGGGAGTTCCTACGAGCAGTACTTC. Its protein is CASSLDRTSGSSYEQYF. Using reference TRBV5-1 and TRBJ2-7 for the parts outside the CDR3, the full variable domain is KAGVTQTPRYLIKTRGQQVTLSCSPISGHRSVSWYQQTPGQGLQFLFEYFSETQRNKGNFPGRFSGRQFSNSRSEMNVSTLELGDSALYLCASSLDRTSGSSYEQYFGPGTRLTVT.

This clone has a single count. This chain uses TRBV6-6 with TRBJ1-1; D is unclear. V was pared by 5 bases and J by 7 bases, with 8 bases between. Germline V lookup: CDR1 MNHNY, CDR2 SVGAGI (reference sequence). The CDR3 spans 11 residues. The CDR3 spells CASSGGVEAFF. CDR3 in DNA: TGTGCCAGCAGTGGCGGGGTTGAAGCTTTCTTT.

This clone has only a few counts. This chain connects TRBV13 to TRBJ1-1; maybe TRBD1 (5 bases). V gave up 7 bases and J gave up 7 bases, with 13 bases separating them. From germline, CDR1 is PRHDT and CDR2 FYEKMQ (reference sequence). CDR3 length: 12 amino acids. For the CDR3, the DNA is TGTGCCAGCACAACCCGGGGGGGTGAAGCTTTCTTT. This encodes CASTTRGGEAFF.

In nucleotides, the CDR3 is TGTGCCAGCAGTTTACAGGGGGCCACTGAAGCTTTCTTT. Translation: CASSLQGATEAFF. V is TRBV28 and J is TRBJ1-1; 8 bases match TRBD1. Unmatched junction bases numbered 0, after V lost 2 bases and J lost 4 bases. The CDR3 runs 13 residues. Germline CDR1 and CDR2: MDHEN and SYDVKM.

V gene TRBV20-1 combines with J gene TRBJ1-2; tentatively, D is TRBD1 (6 bases). Germline values: CDR1 DFQATT, CDR2 SNEGSKA (reference sequence). There are 11 residues in the CDR3. As DNA, the CDR3 is TGCAAAACAGGGACCGTCTATGGCTACACCTTC. Translating gives CKTGTVYGYTF.

The J gene is TRBJ1-2, the V gene TRBV7-9, with 9 bases aligning to TRBD1. Trimming took 5 bases from V and 11 from J; bases not matched to a gene: 12. The CDR3 runs 14 residues. Germline-derived CDR1 and CDR2 are SEHNR and FQNEAQ (reference sequence). CDR3 sequence (DNA): TGTGCCAGCAGCCTTACAGGGGGCAGATTTGGATACACCTTC. Translating it yields CASSLTGGRFGYTF.

This clone was observed a few times. The V and J genes are TRBV2 and TRBJ2-3, with 8 bases aligning to TRBD1. V dropped 8 bases and J dropped 5; count of bases not matched to a gene: 6. Looked up from germline, CDR1 is SNHLY and CDR2 is FYNNEI. CDR3 size: 13 residues. The CDR3 protein is CASGGTGRDTQYF. CDR3 coding DNA: TGTGCCAGCGGGGGGACAGGAAGAGATACGCAGTATTTT.

The gene calls are TRBV27 and TRBJ1-6; TRBD1 might be the D (6 bases). Germline V CDR1 and CDR2: MNHEY, SMNVEV (reference sequence). CDR3 length: 16 amino acids. V lost 1 base and J 9 bases, leaving 16 bases between the germline ends. The CDR3 spells CASSLFWGGGSSPLHF. CDR3 DNA: TGTGCCAGCAGTTTATTCTGGGGTGGGGGCAGTTCACCCCTCCACTTT.

The chain uses TRBV6-5 and TRBJ1-5, with TRBD1 as a possible D gene (5 bases). The germline CDR1 and CDR2 sequences are MNHEY and SVGAGI. V shed 2 bases and J shed 9 bases, with 14 bases lying between them. The CDR3 totals 14 residues. The CDR3 loop reads CASSYLTRGGPQHF. CDR3 in DNA: TGTGCCAGCAGTTACCTGACAAGGGGAGGGCCCCAGCATTTT.

The chain recombines TRBV6-1 with TRBJ1-5; perhaps TRBD1 as D (6 bases). CDR1 is MNHNS, CDR2 SASEGT, per germline. V was clipped by 3 bases and J by 1 base, with 16 bases between them. This CDR3 region has 17 residues. CDR3: CASSDQAGAWSNQPQHF. CDR3 in DNA: TGTGCCAGCAGTGACCAGGCAGGGGCCTGGAGCAATCAGCCCCAGCATTTT.

The J gene is TRBJ1-1, the V gene TRBV7-9, with TRBD1 as a possible D gene (5 bases). The CDR3 length is 15 residues. V was cut by 5 bases and J by 1 base, with 14 bases left in between. CDR1 and CDR2 (germline): SEHNR, FQNEAQ (reference sequence). In nucleotides, the CDR3 is TGTGCCAGCAGCCGTACATCGACAGCGAACACTGAAGCTTTCTTT. This encodes CASSRTSTANTEAFF.

The gene calls are TRBV5-4 and TRBJ1-1; D is unresolved. CDR3 length equals 14 residues. Germline V gene lookup returns CDR1 SGHNT and CDR2 YYREEE (reference sequence). Trimming removed 4 bases from V and 1 base from J, with 11 bases in between. The CDR3 here is CASSPRHENTEAFF. The CDR3 coding sequence is TGTGCCAGCAGCCCCCGACATGAGAACACTGAAGCTTTCTTT.

CDR3 region: CASNLLAEYQETQYF. The CDR3 nucleotides are TGTGCCAGCAATCTACTAGCGGAGTACCAAGAGACCCAGTACTTC. The chain combines TRBV6-8 with TRBJ2-5; TRBD2 aligns across 8 bases. V shed 7 bases and J 0 bases; nucleotides not matched to a gene: 7. The CDR3 has 15 residues. Germline values: CDR1 MNHGY, CDR2 SAAAGT.

The V and J genes are TRBV14 and TRBJ2-3; no clear D gene. The CDR3 loop spans 13 amino acids. Per germline, CDR1 SGHDN and CDR2 FVKESK. The germline V and J ends were trimmed by 0 bases and 8 bases, with 9 bases remaining between them. The CDR3 DNA reads TGTGCCAGCAGCCAAGATATGCTAGTTACGCAGTATTTT. This gives the protein CASSQDMLVTQYF.

This clone was seen a single time. The chain links TRBV7-2 to TRBJ2-1; possibly TRBD1 for D (6 bases). Trimming cost V 6 bases and J 4 bases, with 16 bases left between them. CDR1 and CDR2 from the germline V gene are SGHTA and FQGNSA. The length of the CDR3 is 15 residues. The CDR3 loop reads CASRPQGLGYNEQFF. The DNA for the CDR3 is TGTGCCAGCAGACCACAGGGCTTGGGGTACAATGAGCAGTTCTTC.

This chain links TRBV10-1 with TRBJ1-2; no clear D gene. The germline V gene has CDR1 WNHNN and CDR2 SYGVQD (reference sequence). The germline V and J ends were trimmed by 4 bases and 2 bases, with 8 bases remaining between them. The CDR3 contains 13 residues. CDR3 coding DNA: TGCGCCAGCAGTGGTAGCGGAAACTATGGCTACACCTTC. Residues: CASSGSGNYGYTF.